This TCR beta chain emerged from a study of blood T cell repertoires in COVID-19. About the study: The study drew acute and convalescent COVID-19 samples from the United States, Italy and Spain. PBMCs, B-cell-depleted T cells, or T cells provided the cDNA or gDNA that made up the material.

Authors' methods: For nucleated cells, counts were estimated from reference gene primer amplification. Profiled with immunoSEQ multiplex PCR; TCRdb holds only in-frame clones, not every one. V, J and clone size are taken as reported in that table, and D and trimming were inferred from the DNA itself. The sample contains about 400,000 clones, more than 70% of which appear only once. The germline gives CDR1 MNHEY, CDR2 SVGEGT. There are 15 residues in the CDR3. J gave up 8 bases and V 4 bases, and 13 bases lay outside the gene matches. V and J are TRBV6-2 or TRBV6-3 and TRBJ1-2; 7 nucleotides line up with TRBD1. The source material was peripheral blood. The source of this sequence is a man aged 35 to 55 with acute or convalescent COVID-19. This CDR3 is CASSSQDRIVEGYTF. CDR3 DNA: TGTGCCAGCAGTTCGCAGGACAGGATAGTCGAGGGCTACACCTTC.